This T cell receptor beta chain was identified during a study of PD-L1 blockade in urothelial cancer. Study summary: Patients began atezolizumab, 1,200 mg intravenously every 3 weeks, in 2014. T cells numbered a median of approximately 150,000 in the blood samples. Study-level findings and limits: At 3 weeks on treatment, tumor-associated clones expanded more with durable benefit. Pretreatment TCR clonality in blood under the median foretold superior survival.

The germline V gene encodes CDR1 SNHLY and CDR2 FYNNEI. This CDR3 spans 13 amino acids. The V gene lost 7 bases and the J gene lost 2 bases, with 10 bases spanning the gap. On this clone: Its antigen is undetermined.

Data came from immunoSEQ multiplex PCR; TCRdb stores just in-frame clones and leaves some out. The sample carries roughly 87,000 clones, roughly 90% recorded once. The clonotype was recovered from a woman between 65 and 79 years old with urothelial cancer. The chain has TRBV2 and TRBJ2-3; a weak D match, TRBD2 (5 bases). Sequenced material: PBMCs, taken around atezolizumab (anti-PD-L1) treatment. In DNA, the CDR3 is TGTGCCAGCATGGCGGAGGCCACAGATACGCAGTATTTT. This codes for CASMAEATDTQYF.